The present T cell receptor beta chain was sequenced within a study of vaccination effects on CD4 cells after COVID-19. Whole-study results and caveats: Only 1 of 255 vaccine-induced clones from healthy vaccinees cross-reacted with common cold coronaviruses. Relatively few convalescent patients took part in the study, which had no early post-infection timepoints.

As concerns this clone: Its antigen is undetermined.

Viral peptide pools were used in the ViraFEST assay to expand antigen-specific CD4+ T cells, and sequencing came afterward. Investigators separated out CD4+ T cells once around 9 days of culture had passed. Nucleocapsid antibodies stayed negative before and after vaccination, showing no earlier SARS-CoV-2 infection. After over 1.5 million PBMC were placed in each well, they were cultured with about 10 IU/ml IL-2 and 8 to 10 ug/ml peptides. Days 3 and 7 were when half the medium was replaced with IL-2 medium. Generated by immunoSEQ multiplex PCR, the TCRdb table keeps only in-frame clones and is missing some. The sample shows about 48,000 clones, approximately 79% of them seen only once. The V end lost 5 bases, the J end lost 0 bases, and 6 bases lay between the germline ends. This CDR3 is built from 13 residues. Germline CDR1 reads MNHEY; CDR2 reads SVGAGI.

The receptor was isolated from a human donor who received a COVID-19 vaccine. The sample was CD4+ T cells from PBMCs cultured with HCoV-OC43 spike peptides, taken before COVID-19 vaccination. Subset here: HCoV-OC43 spike overlapping peptide pool stimulation. This sequence joins TRBV6-5 and TRBJ2-3; D ambiguous. The CDR3 sequence: CASSTDSTDTQYF. DNA of the CDR3: TGTGCCAGCAGTACCGACAGCACAGATACGCAGTATTTT.